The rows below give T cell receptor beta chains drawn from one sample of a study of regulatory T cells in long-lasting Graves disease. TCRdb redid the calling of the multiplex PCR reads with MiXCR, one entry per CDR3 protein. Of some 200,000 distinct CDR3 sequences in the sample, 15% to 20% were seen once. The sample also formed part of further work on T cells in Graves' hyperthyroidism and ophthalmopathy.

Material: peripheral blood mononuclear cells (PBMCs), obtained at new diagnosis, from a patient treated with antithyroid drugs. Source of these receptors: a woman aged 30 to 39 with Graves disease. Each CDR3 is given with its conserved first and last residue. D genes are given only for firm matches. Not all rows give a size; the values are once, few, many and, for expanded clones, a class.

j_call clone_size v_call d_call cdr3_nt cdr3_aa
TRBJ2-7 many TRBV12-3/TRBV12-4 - TGTGCCAGCAGTTTAAATTTCGGTACAGAGCAGTACTTC CASSLNFGTEQYF
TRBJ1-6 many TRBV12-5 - TGTGCTAGTGGACCCCACCCGGACTATAATTCACCCCTCCACTTT CASGPHPDYNSPLHF
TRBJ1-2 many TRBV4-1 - TGCGCCAGCAGCCAAGATCAGGGCAAGGACTATGGCTACACCTTC CASSQDQGKDYGYTF
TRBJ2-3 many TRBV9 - TGTGCCAGCAGCGTCTCACCTAGCTTGGCAGATACGCAGTATTTT CASSVSPSLADTQYF
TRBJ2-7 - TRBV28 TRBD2 TGTGCCAGCAGTTTTCGACTAGCGGGAGGATTTTACGAGCAGTACTTC CASSFRLAGGFYEQYF
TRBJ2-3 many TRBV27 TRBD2 TGTGCCAGCAGTTTATGGGCCATGGGAGGGGACCGCACAGATACGCAGTATTTT CASSLWAMGGDRTDTQYF
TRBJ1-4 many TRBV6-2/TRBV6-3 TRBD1 TGTGCCAGCAGCGGACAGGATGCAACTAATGAAAAACTGTTTTTT CASSGQDATNEKLFF
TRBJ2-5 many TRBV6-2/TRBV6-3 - TGTGCCAGCAACGCACCGGGGGAGACCCAGTACTTC CASNAPGETQYF
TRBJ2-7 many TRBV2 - TGTGCCAGCAGTGAGGGGACCCTTCGGGAGCAGTACTTC CASSEGTLREQYF
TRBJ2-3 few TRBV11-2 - TGTGCCAGCAGCTTCGGGGTGTTGGGCACAGATACGCAGTATTTT CASSFGVLGTDTQYF
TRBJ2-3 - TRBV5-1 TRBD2 TGCGCCAGCAGTCTCAGACTAGCGGGAGATACGCAGTATTTT CASSLRLAGDTQYF
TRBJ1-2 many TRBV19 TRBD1 TGTGCCAGTAGTATAGGGATTTGGATTGGACAGGGGGCTCGTTATGGCTACACCTTC CASSIGIWIGQGARYGYTF
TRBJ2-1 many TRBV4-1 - TGCGCCAGCAGCTTGATAGAGCCTAATGAGCAGTTCTTC CASSLIEPNEQFF
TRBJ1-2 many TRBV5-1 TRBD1 TGTGCCAGCAGCTTGACAGGGAATGGCTACACCTTC CASSLTGNGYTF
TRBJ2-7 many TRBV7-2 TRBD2 TGTGCCAGCAGCTCCGCCCCTCCTAGCGGGGGCGAGCAGTACTTC CASSSAPPSGGEQYF
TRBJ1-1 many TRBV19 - TGTGCCAGTAGTACCCAACAGGGAACGAGGACTGAAGCTTTCTTT CASSTQQGTRTEAFF
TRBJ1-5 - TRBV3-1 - TGTGCCAGCAGCCAGTCACGGAGCAGCAATCAGCCCCAGCATTTT CASSQSRSSNQPQHF
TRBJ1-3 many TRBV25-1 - TGTGCCAGCAGTGAGGCAGGGTATGGAAACACCATATATTTT CASSEAGYGNTIYF
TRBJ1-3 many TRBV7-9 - TGTGCCAGCAGCGACGGGACCTACGGAAACACCATATATTTT CASSDGTYGNTIYF
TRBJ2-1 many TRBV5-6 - TGTGCCAGCAGCATTGGCTGGCATGAGCAGTTCTTC CASSIGWHEQFF
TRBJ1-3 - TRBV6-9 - TGTGCCAGCAGTTACTCAGGACAGCTCTCTGGAAACACCATATATTTT CASSYSGQLSGNTIYF
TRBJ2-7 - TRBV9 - TGTGCCAGCAGCGTAGGTATAATGGGGGGGCCTTCCTACGAGCAGTACTTC CASSVGIMGGPSYEQYF
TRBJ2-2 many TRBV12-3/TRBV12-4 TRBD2 TGTGCCAGCAGCCCCGGGGGGAAAAGAGAGGAGCTGTTTTTT CASSPGGKREELFF
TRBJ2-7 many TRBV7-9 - TGTGCCAGCAGCTTAGTCCCCCATTACGAGCAGTACTTC CASSLVPHYEQYF
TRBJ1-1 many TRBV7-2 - TGTGCCAGCAGCTTGGGGTACAGACCCTTCGAAGCTTTCTTT CASSLGYRPFEAFF
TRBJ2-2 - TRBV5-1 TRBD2 TGCGCCAGCAGCTTTACTAGCGGAGGCACCGGGGAGCTGTTTTTT CASSFTSGGTGELFF
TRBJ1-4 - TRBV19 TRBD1 TGTGCCAGTAGTATGACAGGGGTGGATGAAAAACTGTTTTTT CASSMTGVDEKLFF
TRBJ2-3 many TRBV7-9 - TGTGCCAGCAGTACCACCCGGGGGGCAAGCACAGATACGCAGTATTTT CASSTTRGASTDTQYF
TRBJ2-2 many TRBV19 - TGTGCCAGTAGAGGTCGGAGGGGTAACACCGGGGAGCTGTTTTTT CASRGRRGNTGELFF
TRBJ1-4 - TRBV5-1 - TGCGCCAGCAGCGTCGGACACTGGAGTGAAAAACTGTTTTTT CASSVGHWSEKLFF
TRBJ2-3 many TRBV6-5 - TGTGCCAGCAGTTCGGAATTGGGCACAGATACGCAGTATTTT CASSSELGTDTQYF
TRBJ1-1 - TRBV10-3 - TGTGCCATCAGTGGGGGGAGGACTATGAACACTGAAGCTTTCTTT CAISGGRTMNTEAFF
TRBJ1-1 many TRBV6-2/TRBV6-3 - TGTGCCAGCGGGGATGGACAGCACACTGAAGCTTTCTTT CASGDGQHTEAFF
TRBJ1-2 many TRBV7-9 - TGTGCCAGCAGCTTAGAGGGATATTTCTATGGCTACACCTTC CASSLEGYFYGYTF
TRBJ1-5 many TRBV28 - TGTGCCAGCAGTATACAGCTCGGCAATCAGCCCCAGCATTTT CASSIQLGNQPQHF
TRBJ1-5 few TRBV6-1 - TGTGCCAGCAGTGAAGGTTGGGGTCGGGGTTATAGCAATCAGCCCCAGCATTTT CASSEGWGRGYSNQPQHF
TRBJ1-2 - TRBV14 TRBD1 TGTGCCAGCAGCCAAGATCAGGGGCACAGGGGGATTTATGGCTACACCTTC CASSQDQGHRGIYGYTF
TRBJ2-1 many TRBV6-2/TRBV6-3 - TGTGCCAGCACCCCCCCCCTTACCGGGAGAGGATCCTACAATGAGCAGTTCTTC CASTPPLTGRGSYNEQFF
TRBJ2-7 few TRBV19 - TGTGCCAGTCCCCGTGGGGGCAGCTACGAGCAGTACTTC CASPRGGSYEQYF
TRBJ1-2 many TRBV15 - TGTGCCACCAGCAGAGATGTGAGGCAGGCCGTTCATGGCTACACCTTC CATSRDVRQAVHGYTF
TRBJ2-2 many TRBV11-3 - TGTGCCAGCAGCTTCGTCCGAAAGAACACCGGGGAGCTGTTTTTT CASSFVRKNTGELFF
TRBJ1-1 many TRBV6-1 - TGTGCCAGCAGTGAACTGGGACACACTGAAGCTTTCTTT CASSELGHTEAFF
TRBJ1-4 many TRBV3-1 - TGTGCCAGCAGGCTCGGGACTGAAAAACTGTTTTTT CASRLGTEKLFF
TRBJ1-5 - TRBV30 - TGTGCCTGGAGACTCAGGGGAGGCAATCAGCCCCAGCATTTT CAWRLRGGNQPQHF
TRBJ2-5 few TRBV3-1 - TGTGCCAGCAGCCGGGGACGGGGGCCGTACCAAGAGACCCAGTACTTC CASSRGRGPYQETQYF
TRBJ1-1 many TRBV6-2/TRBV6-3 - TGTGCCAGCAAGGCGGGGGCCACTGAAGCTTTCTTT CASKAGATEAFF
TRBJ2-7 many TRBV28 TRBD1 TGTGCCAGCAGACAACGACAGGGTTTTACCTACGAGCAGTACTTC CASRQRQGFTYEQYF
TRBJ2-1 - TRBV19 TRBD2 TGTGCCAGTAGTATAGTTGCTAGCGGGAGGTACAATGAGCAGTTCTTC CASSIVASGRYNEQFF